The next 28 T cell receptor beta chains were all read from a single sample in a study of blood T cell repertoires in COVID-19. Profiling relied on immunoSEQ multiplex PCR, and the TCRdb table lists in-frame clones only, not all of them. The table includes about 260,000 clones, approximately 89% detected once. The sequenced material came from peripheral blood. Source of these receptors: a woman between 50 and 59 years old with acute or convalescent COVID-19.

The rearrangement joins TRBV5-8 to TRBJ1-5, with TRBD1 matching 7 bases. The CDR3 runs to 15 residues. Germline V gene data show CDR1 as SGHTS and CDR2 as YDEGEE. V was pared by 4 bases and J by 4 bases, with 8 bases of the junction left unmatched. As DNA, the CDR3 is TGTGCCAGCAGCCTCTGGACAGGAGTTAATCAGCCCCAGCATTTT. Translating it yields CASSLWTGVNQPQHF.

The chain has TRBV19 and TRBJ1-4; possible D gene TRBD1, 6 bases. Between the trimmed V and J ends, which lost 9 bases and 4 bases, there was a span of 15 bases. This CDR3 contains 14 residues. CDR1 is LNHDA, CDR2 SQIVND, per germline (reference sequence). For the CDR3, the DNA is TGTGCCAGCAAGAGGACAGCATATAATGAAAAACTGTTTTTT. Protein sequence: CASKRTAYNEKLFF.

DNA for the CDR3: TGTGCCAGCAGAAACCGGGACAGGGGGAGGAATGAGCAGTTCTTC. This sequence encodes CASRNRDRGRNEQFF. The chain links TRBV6-5 to TRBJ2-1; 11 bases fit TRBD1. From germline, CDR1 is MNHEY and CDR2 SVGAGI. The CDR3 consists of 15 residues. Trimming removed 6 bases from V and 7 bases from J; junction bases left unmatched: 8.

The chain employs TRBV7-2 and TRBJ1-5; 11 nucleotides align to TRBD1. Germline values: CDR1 SGHTA, CDR2 FQGNSA. V gave up 1 base and J gave up 7 bases; unmatched junction bases: 3. This CDR3 has 15 amino acids. Here the CDR3 reads CASSLGGTGGQPQHF. Written as DNA, the CDR3 is TGTGCCAGCAGCTTAGGTGGGACAGGGGGACAGCCCCAGCATTTT.

This chain uses TRBV5-5 with TRBJ1-4; D unresolved. With 1 base removed from V and 8 bases from J, the gap between germline ends came to 12 bases. The CDR3 is 14 residues long. Germline CDR1 reads SGHKS; CDR2 reads YYEKEE (reference sequence). The CDR3 DNA follows: TGTGCCAGCAGCTTGAGTGTAACATCCGAAAAACTGTTTTTT. This codes for CASSLSVTSEKLFF.

This clone has more than one count but fewer than ten. The J gene is TRBJ2-7, the V gene TRBV7-2, with 8 bases fitting TRBD1. Germline loops: CDR1 SGHTA, CDR2 FQGNSA. Losses at the gene ends were 3 bases for V and 4 bases for J; bases not matched to a gene: 2. The CDR3 is 13 amino acids. In DNA form, the CDR3 reads TGTGCCAGCAGCTTCAGGGGGCAGTACGAGCAGTACTTC. Translation: CASSFRGQYEQYF. The complete variable domain, with remaining parts taken from reference TRBV7-2 and TRBJ2-7, reads GAGVSQSPSNKVTEKGKDVELRCDPISGHTALYWYRQSLGQGLEFLIYFQGNSAPDKSGLPSDRFSAERTGGSVSTLTIQRTQQEDSAVYLCASSFRGQYEQYFGPGTRLTVT.

The V call is TRBV11-2, the J call TRBJ1-1; weak D call: TRBD1 (5 bases). Trimming took 5 bases from V and 0 from J, leaving 7 bases between them. There are 13 residues in the CDR3. Germline CDR1 SGHAT, CDR2 FQNNGV. CDR3 coding DNA: TGTGCCAGCAGCCGACAGCTGAACACTGAAGCTTTCTTT. Translation gives CASSRQLNTEAFF.

This chain joins TRBV27 and TRBJ2-7; 10 bases fit TRBD2. Trimming at V came to 0 bases and at J to 7 bases, leaving 9 bases not matched to a gene. CDR1 and CDR2 (germline): MNHEY, SMNVEV (reference sequence). The CDR3 has 16 residues. The CDR3 DNA reads as TGTGCCAGCAGTTTATCGAGCCTAGCGGGAGTGGGAGAGCAGTACTTC. Encoded protein: CASSLSSLAGVGEQYF.

This chain joins TRBV28 and TRBJ1-6; 7 positions match TRBD1. J lost 1 base, V lost 5 bases, and 5 bases had no gene match. The CDR3 has 16 residues. From germline, CDR1 is MDHEN and CDR2 SYDVKM. In nucleotides, the CDR3 is TGTGCCAGCAGTCCTAGGGGACAGTCCTATAATTCACCCCTCCACTTT. Its protein product is CASSPRGQSYNSPLHF.

The V and J genes are TRBV3-1 (or the pseudogene TRBV3-2) and TRBJ2-2; D is perhaps TRBD2 (5 bases). Germline CDR1 reads LGHDT; CDR2 reads YNNKEL (reference sequence). V was trimmed by 5 bases and J by 5 bases, leaving 6 bases between them. The CDR3 contains 12 residues. The CDR3 reads CASSWETGELFF. In DNA form, the CDR3 reads TGTGCCAGCAGCTGGGAGACCGGGGAGCTGTTTTTT.

J is TRBJ1-6 and V is TRBV18, with 8 nucleotides matching TRBD1. Germline trimming cut 3 bases from V and 7 bases from J; bases unmatched to any gene: 5. Germline V gives CDR1 KGHSH, CDR2 LQKENI. CDR3 length: 15 residues. CDR3 loop: CASSPARTGNSPLHF. Here the CDR3 DNA reads TGTGCCAGCTCACCGGCCAGGACAGGGAATTCACCCCTCCACTTT.

The CDR3 coding sequence is TGTGCCATTCGAGACAGGGTAGGGGAGACCCAGTACTTC. Translated, it gives CAIRDRVGETQYF. The gene calls are TRBV2 and TRBJ2-5; TRBD1 agrees at 7 bases. The CDR3 is 13 amino acids. V was clipped by 10 bases and J by 5 bases; unmatched bases: 10. Germline V lookup: CDR1 SNHLY, CDR2 FYNNEI.

This clone was detected once. The chain recombines TRBV9 with TRBJ2-2; possibly TRBD1 for D (6 bases). The CDR3 extends over 16 amino acids. The V gene lost 0 bases and the J gene lost 1 base, with 10 bases spanning the gap. Germline V gives CDR1 SGDLS, CDR2 YYNGEE. The CDR3 region has the DNA TGTGCCAGCAGCGTAGGATCAGGGGAGAACACCGGGGAGCTGTTTTTT. This sequence encodes CASSVGSGENTGELFF.

The rearrangement uses TRBV7-3 and TRBJ1-1, with D possibly matching TRBD1 (5 bases). Germline V lookup: CDR1 SGHTA, CDR2 FQGTGA. CDR3 length: 14 amino acids. V was shortened by 5 bases and J by 1 base, with 11 bases between the two germline ends. As DNA, the CDR3 is TGTGCCAGCAGCCCTGACAGAGGGAACACTGAAGCTTTCTTT. Residues: CASSPDRGNTEAFF.

The chain recombines TRBV24-1 with TRBJ2-1, with TRBD2 matching over 7 bases. Germline assignment: CDR1 KGHDR and CDR2 SFDVKD. Losses at the gene ends were 1 base for V and 8 bases for J; bases not matched to a gene: 1. The CDR3 is made up of 13 amino acids. The CDR3 loop is CATSDFGGDEQFF. The CDR3 DNA follows: TGTGCCACCAGTGATTTTGGGGGGGATGAGCAGTTCTTC.

J is TRBJ2-3 and V is TRBV7-3, with D possibly TRBD2 on 5 matching bases. CDR1 and CDR2 (germline): SGHTA, FQGTGA. The CDR3 runs to 15 residues. Trimming removed 2 bases at V and 3 bases at J, with 12 bases between. CDR3: CASSLEHGKTDTQYF. CDR3 DNA sequence: TGTGCCAGCAGCTTAGAGCACGGGAAGACAGATACGCAGTATTTT.

J is TRBJ1-1 and V is TRBV9; TRBD1 might be the D (5 bases). In germline, CDR1 is SGDLS, CDR2 YYNGEE. The CDR3 extends over 14 amino acids. Trimming took off 4 bases at V and 5 bases at J, with 15 bases between the two ends. The CDR3 bases are TGTGCCAGCAGCAAGGGGCGGGGGAGGACTGAAGCTTTCTTT. Translated, it gives CASSKGRGRTEAFF.

This chain uses TRBV5-1 with TRBJ2-7; TRBD1 aligns across 8 bases. The CDR3 extends over 15 amino acids. The V and J ends lost 0 bases and 6 bases, in that order; junction bases with no gene match: 8. CDR1 and CDR2 from the germline V gene are SGHRS and YFSETQ. The CDR3: CASSLDDRGPAEQYF. In nucleotides, the CDR3 is TGCGCCAGCAGCTTGGATGACAGGGGTCCCGCCGAGCAGTACTTC. Combining the CDR3 with reference TRBV5-1 and TRBJ2-7 gives the whole variable domain KAGVTQTPRYLIKTRGQQVTLSCSPISGHRSVSWYQQTPGQGLQFLFEYFSETQRNKGNFPGRFSGRQFSNSRSEMNVSTLELGDSALYLCASSLDDRGPAEQYFGPGTRLTVT.

This chain joins TRBV9 and TRBJ2-1; 10 bases agree with TRBD1. The CDR3 is 16 amino acids. V was pared by 4 bases and J by 7 bases, with 11 bases of the junction left unmatched. CDR1 SGDLS and CDR2 YYNGEE come from the germline V gene. DNA of the CDR3: TGTGCCAGCAGCCCCCTCGCCGGGACAGGGGTTAATGAGCAGTTCTTC. Translated: CASSPLAGTGVNEQFF.

The V and J genes are TRBV28 and TRBJ2-1; 13 bases agree with TRBD2. V lost 5 bases and J lost 7; bases outside the gene matches: 5. CDR3 length: 15 amino acids. The germline V gene has CDR1 MDHEN and CDR2 SYDVKM. This CDR3 reads CASSELAGGPNEQFF. CDR3 nucleotide sequence: TGTGCCAGCAGTGAACTAGCGGGAGGGCCGAATGAGCAGTTCTTC.

The chain employs TRBV10-3 and TRBJ2-7; TRBD2 matches at 10 bases. Per germline, CDR1 ENHRY and CDR2 SYGVKD. Germline trimming cut 3 bases from V and 6 bases from J; bases unmatched to any gene: 14. The length of the CDR3 is 17 residues. CDR3 amino acids: CAISDFGAIAGGGEQYF. CDR3 coding DNA: TGTGCCATCAGTGACTTCGGGGCTATAGCGGGAGGCGGCGAGCAGTACTTC.

The chain has TRBV2 and TRBJ1-1; no clear D. CDR1 and CDR2 from the germline V gene are SNHLY and FYNNEI. V was shortened by 6 bases and J by 2 bases, with 10 bases between the two germline ends. This CDR3 has 13 residues. CDR3 residues: CASSVTENTEAFF. The CDR3 DNA follows: TGTGCCAGCAGCGTTACAGAAAACACTGAAGCTTTCTTT. Full variable domain (outside the CDR3, taken from reference TRBV2 and TRBJ1-1): EPEVTQTPSHQVTQMGQEVILRCVPISNHLYFYWYRQILGQKVEFLVSFYNNEISEKSEIFDDQFSVERPDGSNFTLKIRSTKLEDSAMYFCASSVTENTEAFFGQGTRLTVV.

The rearrangement uses TRBV5-8 and TRBJ2-5; the match to TRBD1 covers 7 bases. The CDR3 has 18 residues. The germline CDR1 and CDR2 sequences are SGHTS and YDEGEE. Trimming removed 1 base from V and 1 base from J; junction bases left unmatched: 13. The CDR3, as DNA: TGTGCCAGCAGCTTGAACAGGGGTCACCTCGAGTTCCAAGAGACCCAGTACTTC. It specifies CASSLNRGHLEFQETQYF.

This chain joins TRBV3-1 (or the pseudogene TRBV3-2) and TRBJ1-1; D not certain. The CDR3 length is 14 residues. V was trimmed by 7 bases and J by 1 base, leaving 13 bases between them. The germline V gene encodes CDR1 LGHDT and CDR2 YNNKEL (reference sequence). The CDR3 is CASIPGPGNTEAFF. The CDR3 nucleotides are TGTGCCAGCATTCCAGGCCCTGGGAACACTGAAGCTTTCTTT.

The chain joins TRBV6-1 to TRBJ1-4; TRBD1 agrees at 9 bases. Germline CDR1 and CDR2: MNHNS and SASEGT. V was clipped by 4 bases and J by 2 bases; unmatched bases: 14. The CDR3 totals 19 residues. CDR3 DNA: TGTGCCAGCAGTGGTAACAGGGGGCGCAGGTTTGGGACTAATGAAAAACTGTTTTTT. Its protein is CASSGNRGRRFGTNEKLFF.

J is TRBJ2-2 and V is TRBV7-9, with 7 bases fitting TRBD1. Germline V gene sequence: CDR1 SEHNR, CDR2 FQNEAQ (reference sequence). CDR3 length: 15 residues. V shed 3 bases and J 6 bases; nucleotides not matched to a gene: 7. The CDR3 sequence: CASSLGQFFAGELFF. DNA of the CDR3: TGTGCCAGCAGCTTGGGACAGTTTTTCGCCGGGGAGCTGTTTTTT.

The chain combines TRBV6-4 with TRBJ1-5; 9 bases match TRBD1. CDR3 length: 18 amino acids. The germline gives CDR1 MRHNA, CDR2 SNTAGT. V shed 4 bases, J shed 0 bases, and the junction held 10 bases outside the gene matches. The CDR3 loop reads CASSAPGTGTHSNQPQHF. The CDR3 nucleotides are TGTGCCAGCAGTGCCCCCGGGACAGGGACCCATAGCAATCAGCCCCAGCATTTT.

The chain carries TRBV6-5 and TRBJ1-4, with D possibly TRBD1 on 5 matching bases. In germline, CDR1 is MNHEY, CDR2 SVGAGI. Trimming shortened V by 6 bases and J by 8 bases, and 7 bases separated the two germline ends. The CDR3 spans 11 residues. For the CDR3, the DNA is TGTGCCAGCAGCGACAGAGAAAAACTGTTTTTT. Its protein product is CASSDREKLFF.